Sequencing of this T cell receptor beta chain was carried out in a study of post-analysis software for immune sequencing data. Findings and caveats of the study: Compared with controls, patients had more of about five TRBV segments, including TRBV5-6, TRBV5-1 and TRBV20-1.

The CDR3 loop spans 14 amino acids. Germline assignment: CDR1 SGHTA and CDR2 FQGNSA. Unmatched junction bases numbered 6, after V lost 5 bases and J lost 6 bases. A note on this clonotype: Its antigen is still unknown.

The TCR beta cDNA libraries contained unique molecular identifiers. MiXCR, applied by TCRdb to the PCR reads, yields one record per CDR3 protein. The sample yields 700,000 to 900,000 distinct CDR3 sequences, under 60% seen once. This receptor was taken from a girl aged 5 to 17 with multiple sclerosis. The chain links TRBV7-2 to TRBJ2-5, with TRBD2 identical over 10 bases. The sequenced material came from blood. CDR3 nucleotide sequence: TGTGCCAGCAGCGCACCGGGACTAGCGCAGACCCAGTACTTC. Translation gives CASSAPGLAQTQYF.